The 23 T cell receptor beta chains below all came from one sample that was sequenced in a study of T-cell reconstitution after alpha-beta-depleted transplantation in children. This sample's TCRbeta library carried unique molecular identifier barcodes. TCRdb analysed the PCR reads with MiXCR anew, one entry per CDR3 protein. The sample has about 500,000 distinct CDR3 sequences; 9.5% to 12% are singletons. Sample: PBMCs, mostly from graft donor cells, taken 180 days after TCRalphabeta/CD19-depleted stem cell transplant. Every receptor here comes from a female patient between 2 and 10 years old who had a stem cell transplant for aplastic anemia, so the T cells may come from the graft donor.

This clonotype was observed a single time. At one of its ends the junction is not consistent with the germline gene, which may arise from a read error. The V gene is TRBV2, the J gene TRBJ2-2, with D tentatively TRBD2 (6 bases). CDR1 and CDR2 (germline): SNHLY, FYNNEI. The CDR3 has 13 residues. CDR3 amino acids: CASSEVSPGEVFF. CDR3 DNA: TGTGCCAGCAGTGAAGTGTCGCCCGGGGAGGTGTTTTTT.

V gene TRBV7-9 combines with J gene TRBJ1-1; D is unresolved. The V and J ends lost 8 bases and 4 bases respectively, with 11 bases between them. The CDR3 has 12 residues. Germline V gene lookup returns CDR1 SEHNR and CDR2 FQNEAQ (reference sequence). CDR3 bases: TGTGCCAGCCGGGCACCGCTCACTGAAGCTTTCTTT. It specifies CASRAPLTEAFF.

This clonotype was recorded many times. The rearrangement uses TRBV12-3 or TRBV12-4 and TRBJ2-7, with unresolved D. The CDR3 sequence is 13 residues long. The ends were cut back, 1 base at V and 0 bases at J, with 4 bases in the middle. The CDR3, as DNA: TGTGCCAGCAGTTTAGGGAGCTCCTACGAGCAGTACGTC. Amino acid sequence: CASSLGSSYEQYV.

V and J are TRBV29-1 and TRBJ2-2, with TRBD1 matching 9 bases. Germline CDR1 reads SQVTM; CDR2 reads ANQGSEA. This CDR3 has 15 amino acids. The ends lost 2 bases at V and 4 bases at J; junction bases unmatched: 5. CDR3 DNA: TGCAGCGTTGAACCCGGGACAGGGATCACCGGGGAGCTGTTTTTT. This sequence encodes CSVEPGTGITGELFF.

The chain couples TRBV12-3 or TRBV12-4 to TRBJ1-1; TRBD1 is a possible D gene (5 bases). This CDR3 has 10 amino acids. The V gene lost 8 bases and the J gene lost 6 bases, with 7 bases spanning the gap. CDR3 nucleotide sequence: TGTGCCAGCGGGGACTCTGAAGCTTTCTTT. This gives the protein CASGDSEAFF.

The chain joins TRBV11-1 to TRBJ2-1; a possible D gene is TRBD1 (10 bases). Trimming shortened V by 5 bases and J by 1 base, and 21 bases separated the two germline ends. Germline values: CDR1 SGHAT, CDR2 FQDESV (reference sequence). The CDR3 runs to 18 residues. This chain's CDR3 is CASSPGQGLAGSYNEQFF. CDR3 in DNA: TGTGCCAGCAGCCCGGGACAGGGGCTAGCGGGGTCCTACAATGAGCAGTTCTTC.

This clonotype was found a few times. The chain links TRBV28 to TRBJ2-7; D is perhaps TRBD1 (6 bases). The CDR3 is 19 residues long. Germline CDR1 reads MDHEN; CDR2 reads SYDVKM. The V and J ends lost 3 bases and 1 base respectively, with 25 bases between them. In nucleotides, the CDR3 is TGTGCCAGCAGTTTCTCCTGGCATAGACAGGTTCGCGGTTCCTACGAGCAGTACTTC. As protein: CASSFSWHRQVRGSYEQYF.

The sample holds a few counts of this clonotype. V and J are TRBV7-9 and TRBJ2-7; weak D call: TRBD2 (8 bases). The CDR3 is 16 amino acids. Between the trimmed V and J ends, which lost 5 bases and 0 bases, there was a span of 17 bases. Germline V CDR1 and CDR2: SEHNR, FQNEAQ (reference sequence). The CDR3 DNA follows: TGTGCCAGCAGCCAACTCGGGAGGGGGCACTCCTACGAGCAGTACGTC. This translates into CASSQLGRGHSYEQYV.

The chain has TRBV28 and TRBJ2-7, with 12 bases fitting TRBD2. CDR1 is MDHEN, CDR2 SYDVKM, per germline. V shed 10 bases and J 3 bases; nucleotides not matched to a gene: 7. This CDR3 region has 14 residues. CDR3 sequence (DNA): TGTGCCACCCACTCGACTAGCGGGAGCTACGAGCAGTACTTC. It encodes CATHSTSGSYEQYF. Supplemented by reference TRBV28 and TRBJ2-7, the full variable domain reads DVKVTQSSRYLVKRTGEKVFLECVQDMDHENMFWYRQDPGLGLRLIYFSYDVKMKEKGDIPEGYSVSREKKERFSLILESASTNQTSMYLCATHSTSGSYEQYFGPGTRLTVT.

V gene TRBV28 combines with J gene TRBJ2-1, with 7 positions matching TRBD2. V shed 3 bases and J 3 bases; nucleotides not matched to a gene: 5. Germline CDR1 MDHEN, CDR2 SYDVKM. The length of the CDR3 is 15 residues. The CDR3 DNA reads TGTGCCAGCAGTTTTCTAGCGGCGTACTACAATGAGCAGTTCTTC. Protein sequence: CASSFLAAYYNEQFF. The full variable domain, with the rest looked up from reference TRBV28 and TRBJ2-1, is DVKVTQSSRYLVKRTGEKVFLECVQDMDHENMFWYRQDPGLGLRLIYFSYDVKMKEKGDIPEGYSVSREKKERFSLILESASTNQTSMYLCASSFLAAYYNEQFFGPGTRLTVL.

The CDR3 here is CASSADREFGKLFF. CDR3 sequence (DNA): TGTGCCAGCAGCGCGGACAGGGAATTTGGAAAACTGTTTTTT. The chain links TRBV7-9 to TRBJ1-4, with TRBD1 matching over 8 bases. The ends lost 5 bases at V and 10 bases at J; junction bases unmatched: 9. The CDR3 consists of 14 residues. CDR1 and CDR2 from the germline V gene are SEHNR and FQNEAQ (reference sequence). Drawing the rest from reference TRBV7-9 and TRBJ1-4, the complete variable domain is DTGVSQNPRHKITKRGQNVTFRCDPISEHNRLYWYRQTLGQGPEFLTYFQNEAQLEKSRLLSDRFSAERPKGSFSTLEIQRTEQGDSAMYLCASSADREFGKLFFGSGTQLSVL.

The V gene is TRBV29-1, the J gene TRBJ1-3, with TRBD1 matching 9 bases. V was clipped by 5 bases and J by 5 bases; unmatched bases: 4. Germline V gene lookup returns CDR1 SQVTM and CDR2 ANQGSEA. This CDR3 contains 13 residues. The chain's CDR3 is CSVRTGARNTIYF. CDR3 sequence (DNA): TGCAGCGTTCGGACAGGGGCACGAAACACCATATATTTT.

The V and J genes are TRBV28 and TRBJ2-5, with 8 bases that match TRBD2. This CDR3 spans 15 amino acids. Germline CDR1 and CDR2: MDHEN and SYDVKM. Unmatched junction bases numbered 5, after V lost 0 bases and J lost 5 bases. The DNA of the CDR3 is TGTGCCAGCAGTTTATGGGTAGCGGGGTGGGAGACCCAGTACTTC. Its translation: CASSLWVAGWETQYF.

This clonotype was counted between two and nine times. The genes are TRBV27 and TRBJ2-7; 14 nucleotides align to TRBD2. With 3 bases clipped from V and 6 bases from J, the junction kept 7 bases outside the gene matches. This CDR3 comprises 16 residues. Germline CDR1 reads MNHEY; CDR2 reads SMNVEV (reference sequence). The CDR3 sequence is CASSFLGGLAGVEQYF. CDR3 in DNA: TGTGCCAGCAGTTTCCTTGGGGGACTAGCGGGAGTCGAGCAGTACTTC.

V and J are TRBV7-9 and TRBJ1-2; D is undetermined. The CDR3 covers 11 residues. The V gene lost 5 bases and the J gene lost 7 bases, with 8 bases spanning the gap. CDR1 and CDR2 (germline): SEHNR, FQNEAQ (reference sequence). The CDR3, as DNA: TGTGCCAGCAGCCCCCCATCTGGCTACACCTTC. Its protein product is CASSPPSGYTF.

The sample holds a few counts of this clonotype. The chain joins TRBV10-3 to TRBJ2-7; 7 nucleotides line up with TRBD1. CDR1 ENHRY and CDR2 SYGVKD come from the germline V gene. The CDR3 spans 16 residues. The V and J ends lost 6 bases and 5 bases, in that order; junction bases with no gene match: 16. Here the CDR3 DNA reads TGTGCCATCAGGCATACACAGGGGACCGGACCAAACGAGCAGTACTTC. Amino acids: CAIRHTQGTGPNEQYF.

This clonotype has only a few counts. The chain joins TRBV5-1 to TRBJ2-2; TRBD2 matches 11 bases. CDR3 length equals 16 residues. V was pared by 2 bases and J by 5 bases, with 5 bases of the junction left unmatched. Per the germline V gene, CDR1 is SGHRS and CDR2 is YFSETQ. The chain's CDR3 is CASSFTSGRPTGELFF. The CDR3 DNA follows: TGCGCCAGCAGCTTTACTAGCGGGAGACCAACCGGGGAGCTGTTTTTT.

This chain uses TRBV5-1 with TRBJ1-6, with D maybe TRBD1 (5 bases). The V gene lost 6 bases and the J gene lost 5 bases, with 15 bases spanning the gap. Germline CDR1 is SGHRS and CDR2 is YFSETQ. The CDR3 contains 15 residues. In nucleotides, the CDR3 is TGCGCCAGCACCCTCCAGGGAGGCGATAATTCACCCCTCCACTTT. Translated, it gives CASTLQGGDNSPLHF. Full variable domain (outside the CDR3, taken from reference TRBV5-1 and TRBJ1-6): KAGVTQTPRYLIKTRGQQVTLSCSPISGHRSVSWYQQTPGQGLQFLFEYFSETQRNKGNFPGRFSGRQFSNSRSEMNVSTLELGDSALYLCASTLQGGDNSPLHFGNGTRLTVT.

This clonotype was picked up a small number of times. CDR3 nucleotide sequence: TGTGCCAGCAGTTTAGGGTTTGATGACGGTTACTACGAGCAGTACTTC. Its translation is CASSLGFDDGYYEQYF. V is TRBV28 and J is TRBJ2-7; D is uncertain. Trimming took 2 bases from V and 3 from J, leaving 17 bases between them. From germline, CDR1 is MDHEN and CDR2 SYDVKM. CDR3 length: 16 residues. Filled out from reference TRBV28 and TRBJ2-7, the complete variable domain reads DVKVTQSSRYLVKRTGEKVFLECVQDMDHENMFWYRQDPGLGLRLIYFSYDVKMKEKGDIPEGYSVSREKKERFSLILESASTNQTSMYLCASSLGFDDGYYEQYFGPGTRLTVT.

The chain uses TRBV2 and TRBJ1-2; D might be TRBD1 (6 bases). V was pared by 0 bases and J by 7 bases, with 12 bases between. The CDR3 runs 14 residues. Germline CDR1 SNHLY, CDR2 FYNNEI. The CDR3 nucleotides read TGTGCCAGCAGTGAAGCGTACTACAGGGTTGGCTACACCTTC. As protein: CASSEAYYRVGYTF.

This clonotype was picked up a small number of times. DNA for the CDR3: TGTGCCAGCAGTCCGCCGGACAGGGGGCATGGGACCCAGTACTTC. Translated: CASSPPDRGHGTQYF. This chain uses TRBV28 with TRBJ2-5; TRBD1 matches at 11 bases. V gave up 5 bases and J gave up 7 bases; unmatched junction bases: 9. The germline V gene has CDR1 MDHEN and CDR2 SYDVKM. The CDR3 totals 15 residues.

This clonotype was counted between two and nine times. The chain uses TRBV7-8 and TRBJ2-5, with D perhaps TRBD1 (6 bases). The V end was cut by 6 bases, the J end by 5 bases, with 13 bases between. This CDR3 spans 13 amino acids. Germline loops: CDR1 SGHVS, CDR2 FQNEAQ. The CDR3 protein is CASRRGTRETQYF. DNA of the CDR3: TGTGCCAGCAGGAGGGGGACCCGGGAGACCCAGTACTTC. Combining the CDR3 with reference TRBV7-8 and TRBJ2-5 gives the whole variable domain GAGVSQSPRYKVAKRGQDVALRCDPISGHVSLFWYQQALGQGPEFLTYFQNEAQLDKSGLPSDRFFAERPEGSVSTLKIQRTQQEDSAVYLCASRRGTRETQYFGPGTRLLVL.

A few counts support this clonotype. Here the CDR3 DNA reads TGTGCCAGCTCCCAAGCTACGGGGGGTTTGCCCCAGTACTTC. Its translation: CASSQATGGLPQYF. The genes are TRBV18 and TRBJ2-5, with 7 nucleotides matching TRBD2. CDR1 is KGHSH and CDR2 is LQKENI in the germline V gene. The ends lost 6 bases at V and 9 bases at J; junction bases unmatched: 13. The length of the CDR3 is 14 residues.